This T cell receptor beta chain was found in a study of blood T cell repertoires in COVID-19. CDR1 MNHEY and CDR2 SVGAGI come from the germline V gene. The ends lost 8 bases at V and 0 bases at J; junction bases unmatched: 0. The CDR3 is 13 amino acids. Sequencing used immunoSEQ multiplex PCR; TCRdb keeps in-frame clones, though not all of them. The sample lists fewer than 350,000 clones, just over 85% occurring once. The chain employs TRBV6-5 and TRBJ1-5, with 8 bases aligning to TRBD1. Sequenced input: PBMCs or T cells enriched from blood (not recorded which). The sequence derives from a woman aged 40 to 49 with acute COVID-19. The CDR3 sequence: CASGQGSNQPQHF. CDR3 sequence (DNA): TGTGCCAGCGGACAGGGTAGCAATCAGCCCCAGCATTTT.